What follows is one T cell receptor (beta chain) and its context. The antigen is not known. This entry comes from a study of cytomegalovirus exposure and HLA in healthy donors. The PCR employed 60 Vbeta primers together with 13 Jbeta primers. Some clones are missing from TCRdb's copy, which holds only in-frame ones; the method was immunoSEQ multiplex PCR. The top ten hold 0.24% of the sample, which has 100,000 to 150,000 clones, approximately 80% seen once. CDR3 length: 13 residues. Germline CDR1 is GTSNPN and CDR2 is SVGIG (reference sequence). Study observations and caveats: Most of the TCR beta V segments (in an earlier analysis) were productive either about 87% or about 30% of the time. Per a later analysis, HLA-associated TCR beta chains showed more clonal expansion than other, equally common TCR beta chains.

The material sequenced was PBMCs. The receptor was isolated from a man aged 45 to 65 in good health and CMV-seronegative. The chain joins TRBV30 to TRBJ2-5, with a weak D call TRBD1 (6 bases). The DNA end lines up better with TRBJ2-7; the J call may be wrong. This chain's CDR3 is CAWSAGATYEQYF. The CDR3, as DNA: TGTGCCTGGAGTGCAGGGGCCACCTACGAGCAGTACTTC.